Reported below is one T cell receptor beta chain. The data originate from a study of B cell selection in AIRE deficiency. The protocol was immunoSEQ multiplex PCR, while the TCRdb copy is restricted to in-frame clones and leaves out a portion. The table records about 25,000 clones, about 95% of them present only once. V dropped 2 bases and J dropped 2; count of bases not matched to a gene: 9. The germline V gene encodes CDR1 MNHEY and CDR2 SMNVEV (reference sequence). This CDR3 region has 18 residues. Sorting defined conventional CD4 T cells as CD4+CD127+. Sequenced material: CD4+CD127+ conventional T cells sorted from PBMCs. The receptor comes from a human donor in good health. This chain joins TRBV27 and TRBJ2-6; 7 bases are shared with TRBD1. This CDR3 is CASSLEGANPTGANVLTF. CDR3 DNA sequence: TGTGCCAGCAGTTTAGAGGGGGCGAACCCCACTGGGGCCAACGTCCTGACTTTC.